This section outlines one T cell receptor beta chain sequence together with its context. The germline gives CDR1 SGHTA, CDR2 FQGNSA. V lost 4 bases, J lost 10 bases, and 16 bases stayed unmatched. CDR3 size: 16 residues. Using immunoSEQ multiplex PCR, the repertoire was profiled, and TCRdb retains in-frame clones only, with some absent. The sample yields some 21,000 clones, around 87% seen once. This sample was included in a study of untreated major depressive disorder. Controls scored 5 or less on a depressive symptom inventory and never had mood disorders. Excluded: major illness, comorbidity, regular medication, drug use, over 100 g alcohol weekly.

The chain employs TRBV7-2 and TRBJ1-1; TRBD1 agrees at 9 bases. The TCR was taken from a woman aged 25-40 years in good health. Sequenced: CD4+ T cells from PBMCs. CDR3 amino acids: CASSSQGDRVSTGAFF. In nucleotides, the CDR3 is TGTGCCAGCAGCTCTCAAGGGGACAGGGTCTCTACCGGAGCTTTCTTT. The full variable domain, completed using reference TRBV7-2 and TRBJ1-1, is GAGVSQSPSNKVTEKGKDVELRCDPISGHTALYWYRQSLGQGLEFLIYFQGNSAPDKSGLPSDRFSAERTGGSVSTLTIQRTQQEDSAVYLCASSSQGDRVSTGAFFGQGTRLTVV.